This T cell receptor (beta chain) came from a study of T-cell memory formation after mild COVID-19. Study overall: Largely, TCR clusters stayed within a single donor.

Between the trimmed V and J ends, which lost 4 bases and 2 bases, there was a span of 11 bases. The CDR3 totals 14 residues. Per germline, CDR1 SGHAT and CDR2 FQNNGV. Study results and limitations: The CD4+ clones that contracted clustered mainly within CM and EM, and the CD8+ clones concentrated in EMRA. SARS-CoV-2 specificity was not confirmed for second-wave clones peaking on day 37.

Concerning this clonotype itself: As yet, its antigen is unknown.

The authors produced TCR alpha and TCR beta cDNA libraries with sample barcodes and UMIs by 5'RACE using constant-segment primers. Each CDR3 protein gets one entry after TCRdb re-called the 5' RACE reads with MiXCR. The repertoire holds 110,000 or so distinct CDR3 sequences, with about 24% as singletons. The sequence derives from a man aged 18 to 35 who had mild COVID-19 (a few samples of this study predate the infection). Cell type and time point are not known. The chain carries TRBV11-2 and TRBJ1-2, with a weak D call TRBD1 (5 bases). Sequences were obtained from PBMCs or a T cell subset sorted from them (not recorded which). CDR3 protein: CASSYQTANYGYTF. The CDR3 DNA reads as TGTGCCAGCAGCTACCAGACAGCGAACTATGGCTACACCTTC. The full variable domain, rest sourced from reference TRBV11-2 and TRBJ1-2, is EAGVAQSPRYKIIEKRQSVAFWCNPISGHATLYWYQQILGQGPKLLIQFQNNGVVDDSQLPKDRFSAERLKGVDSTLKIQPAKLEDSAVYLCASSYQTANYGYTFGSGTRLTVV.